The 7 T cell receptor beta chains in this list originate from one sample, sequenced in a study of blood T cell repertoires in COVID-19. TCRdb's copy holds only in-frame clones and misses some; the assay was immunoSEQ multiplex PCR. Of roughly 280,000 clones listed, roughly nine tenths are singletons. Sample: PBMCs or T cells enriched from blood (not recorded which). The source of these receptors is a woman in her late teens or twenties who had recovered from COVID-19.

The chain has TRBV19 and TRBJ1-2, with D maybe TRBD1 (5 bases). The CDR3 sequence is 20 residues long. The V end lost 3 bases, the J end lost 4 bases, and 30 bases lay between the germline ends. The germline gives CDR1 LNHDA, CDR2 SQIVND (reference sequence). CDR3 loop: CASSILRGTQRGGWAYGYTF. CDR3 in DNA: TGTGCCAGTAGTATTCTGCGGGGGACTCAGAGGGGAGGGTGGGCCTATGGCTACACCTTC. The full variable domain, its missing parts supplied by reference TRBV19 and TRBJ1-2, is DGGITQSPKYLFRKEGQNVTLSCEQNLNHDAMYWYRQDPGQGLRLIYYSQIVNDFQKGDIAEGYSVSREKKESFPLTVTSAQKNPTAFYLCASSILRGTQRGGWAYGYTFGSGTRLTVV.

This sequence joins TRBV5-5 and TRBJ1-3, with 7 bases identical to TRBD1. Germline lookup yields CDR1 SGHKS and CDR2 YYEKEE (reference sequence). This CDR3 has 15 residues. V was clipped by 3 bases and J by 7 bases; unmatched bases: 10. The CDR3 DNA is TGTGCCAGCAGCTCCCGACAGGGACTAGGGAACACCATATATTTT. Its translation: CASSSRQGLGNTIYF.

The chain employs TRBV9 and TRBJ2-7, with 8 bases identical to TRBD1. The V and J ends lost 4 bases and 4 bases, in that order; junction bases with no gene match: 10. CDR1 is SGDLS and CDR2 is YYNGEE in the germline V gene. The CDR3 extends over 15 amino acids. In DNA form, the CDR3 reads TGTGCCAGCAGCCCCCGGGACAGGAGAATTTACGAGCAGTACTTC. Its translation is CASSPRDRRIYEQYF.

The chain links TRBV29-1 to TRBJ2-7; the D is unclear. CDR1 is SQVTM and CDR2 is ANQGSEA in the germline V gene. The ends were cut back, 3 bases at V and 2 bases at J, with 14 bases in the middle. The CDR3 consists of 14 residues. The CDR3 coding sequence is TGCAGCGTTGAGGCGGCGGAGCATCCCTACGAGCAGTACTTC. It is translated as CSVEAAEHPYEQYF.

The chain recombines TRBV29-1 with TRBJ1-2, with 7 bases aligning to TRBD1. Unmatched junction bases numbered 7, after V lost 5 bases and J lost 10 bases. Germline CDR1 SQVTM, CDR2 ANQGSEA. The CDR3 has 11 residues. In DNA, the CDR3 is TGCAGCGTTAGACAGGGAGAGGACTACACCTTC. This gives the protein CSVRQGEDYTF.

CDR3: CASRASGSTDTQYF. Here the CDR3 DNA reads TGCGCCAGCAGGGCTAGCGGGAGCACAGATACGCAGTATTTT. The chain combines TRBV5-1 with TRBJ2-3; 8 positions match TRBD2. Germline CDR1 is SGHRS and CDR2 is YFSETQ. The ends lost 5 bases at V and 0 bases at J; junction bases unmatched: 2. The CDR3 extends over 14 amino acids.

The chain uses TRBV11-2 and TRBJ1-5; D is uncertain. V gave up 3 bases and J gave up 4 bases, with 7 bases separating them. CDR1 is SGHAT, CDR2 FQNNGV, per germline. The CDR3 spans 13 residues. The CDR3 region is CASSFERNQPQHF. The CDR3 nucleotides read TGTGCCAGCAGCTTCGAGCGAAATCAGCCCCAGCATTTT.